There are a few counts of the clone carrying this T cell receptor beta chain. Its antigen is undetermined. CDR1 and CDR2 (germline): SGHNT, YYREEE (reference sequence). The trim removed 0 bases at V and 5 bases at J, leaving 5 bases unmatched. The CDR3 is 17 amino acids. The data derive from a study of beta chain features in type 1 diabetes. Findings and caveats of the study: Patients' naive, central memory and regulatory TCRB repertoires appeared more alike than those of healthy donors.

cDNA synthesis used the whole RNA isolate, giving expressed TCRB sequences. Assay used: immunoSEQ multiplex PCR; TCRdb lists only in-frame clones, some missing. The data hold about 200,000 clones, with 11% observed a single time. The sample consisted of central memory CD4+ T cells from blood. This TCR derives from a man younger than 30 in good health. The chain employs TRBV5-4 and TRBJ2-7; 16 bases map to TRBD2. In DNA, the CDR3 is TGTGCCAGCAGCTTGGTAGCTGGGACTAGCGGGAGGGACGAGCAGTACTTC. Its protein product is CASSLVAGTSGRDEQYF.